Listed below are T cell receptor beta chains from one sample, sequenced in a study of Graves' ophthalmopathy and Graves' hyperthyroidism. TCRdb re-analysed the multiplex PCR reads in MiXCR, keeping a single row per CDR3 protein. The sample gives 500,000 to 700,000 distinct CDR3 sequences, about 24% of which show up once; approximately 6.5% is in the top ten. The sequenced sample was peripheral blood. The source is a woman in her late teens or twenties with stable Graves' hyperthyroidism. Some clones in this sample may be carry-over from other donors' samples. The CDR3 runs from the conserved cysteine through the conserved F or W. The D gene is left open where the match is weak. The size of a clone is reported for some rows only, either as once, few or many, or as a class for expanded clones.

length: 19
size: NA
D: NA
V: TRBV3-1
J: TRBJ1-1
CDR3: CASSQTIRGEGFGGTEAFF
DNA: TGTGCCAGCAGCCAAACGATCAGGGGCGAGGGATTTGGAGGCACTGAAGCTTTCTTT

length: 14
size: few
D: TRBD2
V: TRBV5-1
J: TRBJ2-7
CDR3: CASTPSGGAHEQYF
DNA: TGCGCCAGCACCCCTAGCGGGGGGGCCCACGAGCAGTACTTC

length: 18
size: NA
D: NA
V: TRBV12-3/TRBV12-4
J: TRBJ2-2
CDR3: CASSPALRGRIVTGELFF
DNA: TGTGCCAGCAGCCCTGCGCTCCGGGGGCGAATAGTTACCGGGGAGCTGTTTTTT

length: 17
size: NA
D: TRBD2
V: TRBV6-2/TRBV6-3
J: TRBJ2-3
CDR3: CASSIRTSGGAPDTQYF
DNA: TGTGCCAGCAGTATACGGACTAGCGGGGGGGCCCCAGATACGCAGTATTTT

length: 16
size: many
D: NA
V: TRBV10-3
J: TRBJ2-5
CDR3: CAISESLVTRIETQYF
DNA: TGTGCCATCAGTGAGTCATTGGTGACGCGGATAGAGACCCAGTACTTC

length: 14
size: many
D: TRBD1
V: TRBV6-2/TRBV6-3
J: TRBJ1-5
CDR3: CASNDRVIDQPQHF
DNA: TGTGCCAGTAATGACAGGGTAATCGATCAGCCCCAGCATTTT

length: 15
size: NA
D: NA
V: TRBV5-1
J: TRBJ1-1
CDR3: CASSLRASSGTEAFF
DNA: TGCGCCAGCAGCTTACGGGCCTCCTCGGGCACTGAAGCTTTCTTT

length: 13
size: many
D: NA
V: TRBV20-1
J: TRBJ1-5
CDR3: CSATGPNNQPQHF
DNA: TGCAGTGCTACAGGACCGAACAATCAGCCCCAGCATTTT

length: 15
size: many
D: NA
V: TRBV28
J: TRBJ2-7
CDR3: CASTNSGTLSYEQYF
DNA: TGTGCCAGCACCAACTCCGGGACACTATCCTACGAGCAGTACTTC

length: 16
size: NA
D: NA
V: TRBV19
J: TRBJ1-1
CDR3: CASSEPRGDRYTDAFF
DNA: TGTGCCAGTAGTGAACCTCGGGGGGACCGGTACACTGATGCTTTCTTT

length: 16
size: many
D: TRBD1
V: TRBV11-3
J: TRBJ1-1
CDR3: CASSLALGQGATEAFF
DNA: TGTGCCAGCAGCTTAGCTCTGGGACAGGGGGCCACTGAAGCTTTCTTT

length: 15
size: many
D: NA
V: TRBV27
J: TRBJ1-3
CDR3: CASSLGGSFGNTIYF
DNA: TGTGCCAGCAGTTTAGGGGGTTCGTTTGGAAACACCATATATTTT

length: 14
size: many
D: TRBD1
V: TRBV4-1
J: TRBJ1-1
CDR3: CASSQTGANTEAFF
DNA: TGCGCCAGCAGCCAGACAGGGGCTAACACTGAAGCTTTCTTT

length: 12
size: many
D: NA
V: TRBV20-1
J: TRBJ1-1
CDR3: CSASQTVTEAFF
DNA: TGCAGTGCCTCCCAGACAGTCACTGAAGCTTTCTTT

length: 12
size: many
D: NA
V: TRBV6-1
J: TRBJ1-2
CDR3: CASSQSQGGYTF
DNA: TGTGCCAGCAGCCAGTCGCAGGGCGGCTACACCTTC

length: 16
size: many
D: NA
V: TRBV3-1
J: TRBJ2-5
CDR3: CASSQAKAGYQETQYF
DNA: TGTGCCAGCAGCCAAGCCAAAGCAGGGTACCAAGAGACCCAGTACTTC

length: 15
size: many
D: NA
V: TRBV20-1
J: TRBJ2-7
CDR3: CSARDILGAFYEQYF
DNA: TGCAGTGCTAGAGATATCCTCGGGGCGTTCTACGAGCAGTACTTC

length: 15
size: many
D: NA
V: TRBV11-1
J: TRBJ1-2
CDR3: CASSLEGFVSIGYTF
DNA: TGTGCCAGCAGCTTAGAAGGGTTCGTATCGATCGGCTACACCTTC

length: 13
size: many
D: NA
V: TRBV24-1
J: TRBJ1-2
CDR3: CATSDSGFYGYTF
DNA: TGTGCCACCAGTGACTCCGGTTTCTATGGCTACACCTTC

length: 14
size: many
D: NA
V: TRBV6-1
J: TRBJ1-2
CDR3: CASSRQGGRYGYTF
DNA: TGTGCCAGCAGTCGCCAGGGTGGTCGATATGGCTACACCTTC

length: 13
size: NA
D: NA
V: TRBV11-2
J: TRBJ2-2
CDR3: CASGGGGTGELFF
DNA: TGTGCCAGCGGGGGGGGCGGCACCGGGGAGCTGTTTTTT

length: 13
size: NA
D: NA
V: TRBV12-3/TRBV12-4
J: TRBJ2-7
CDR3: CASSFLGTHEQYF
DNA: TGTGCCAGCAGTTTCCTAGGGACCCACGAGCAGTACTTC

length: 14
size: NA
D: NA
V: TRBV7-2
J: TRBJ2-2
CDR3: CASSSDSTTGELFF
DNA: TGTGCCAGCAGCTCCGACTCGACCACCGGGGAGCTGTTTTTT

length: 12
size: many
D: NA
V: TRBV2
J: TRBJ1-2
CDR3: CASDGTNYGYTF
DNA: TGTGCCAGCGATGGGACGAACTATGGCTACACCTTC

length: 15
size: NA
D: TRBD2
V: TRBV12-3/TRBV12-4
J: TRBJ2-7
CDR3: CASSSLAGAGYEQYF
DNA: TGTGCCAGCAGTTCTCTAGCGGGAGCTGGGTACGAGCAGTACTTC

length: 17
size: few
D: TRBD2
V: TRBV11-2
J: TRBJ2-2
CDR3: CASSSHTTSGVTGELFF
DNA: TGTGCCAGCAGCTCTCACACCACTAGCGGGGTCACCGGGGAGCTGTTTTTT

length: 20
size: many
D: TRBD2
V: TRBV2
J: TRBJ2-3
CDR3: CASSEAWVLAGGSSTDTQYF
DNA: TGTGCCAGCAGTGAAGCGTGGGTACTAGCGGGAGGTTCTAGCACAGATACGCAGTATTTT

length: 14
size: many
D: TRBD1
V: TRBV30
J: TRBJ1-1
CDR3: CAWSVVTGDTEAFF
DNA: TGTGCCTGGAGTGTCGTGACAGGGGACACTGAAGCTTTCTTT

length: 12
size: many
D: NA
V: TRBV30
J: TRBJ2-7
CDR3: CAWAGTIYEQYF
DNA: TGTGCCTGGGCCGGGACCATCTACGAGCAGTACTTC

length: 14
size: many
D: NA
V: TRBV29-1
J: TRBJ2-5
CDR3: CSVEGTQRGETQYF
DNA: TGCAGCGTTGAAGGGACGCAGCGTGGAGAGACCCAGTACTTC

length: 12
size: many
D: NA
V: TRBV12-3/TRBV12-4
J: TRBJ1-5
CDR3: CASRLDIQPQHF
DNA: TGTGCCAGCAGGCTCGACATCCAGCCCCAGCATTTT

length: 16
size: many
D: TRBD2
V: TRBV12-3/TRBV12-4
J: TRBJ2-5
CDR3: CASSSRTSGGEETQYF
DNA: TGTGCCAGCAGTTCCCGGACTAGCGGGGGGGAAGAGACCCAGTACTTC

length: 15
size: NA
D: NA
V: TRBV15
J: TRBJ2-7
CDR3: CATSRDLHGAYEQYF
DNA: TGTGCCACCAGCAGAGATCTACACGGAGCCTACGAGCAGTACTTC

length: 18
size: many
D: TRBD2
V: TRBV20-1
J: TRBJ2-5
CDR3: CSAIYSGGSLWRQETQYF
DNA: TGCAGTGCTATCTATAGCGGGGGGTCCCTCTGGCGGCAAGAGACCCAGTACTTC

length: 13
size: many
D: TRBD1
V: TRBV11-2
J: TRBJ1-1
CDR3: CASSWGQGREAFF
DNA: TGTGCCAGCAGCTGGGGACAGGGAAGGGAAGCTTTCTTT

length: 13
size: NA
D: NA
V: TRBV7-9
J: TRBJ1-6
CDR3: CASTPSGDSPLHF
DNA: TGTGCCAGCACCCCGTCGGGGGATTCACCCCTCCACTTT

length: 17
size: many
D: TRBD1
V: TRBV7-6
J: TRBJ1-5
CDR3: CASSFSQGGGSNQPQHF
DNA: TGTGCCAGCAGCTTTTCCCAGGGGGGAGGTAGCAATCAGCCCCAGCATTTT

length: 12
size: many
D: NA
V: TRBV6-5
J: TRBJ1-1
CDR3: CASSYTSTEAFF
DNA: TGTGCCAGCAGTTATACGAGCACTGAAGCTTTCTTT

length: 15
size: many
D: NA
V: TRBV6-2/TRBV6-3
J: TRBJ2-7
CDR3: CASSYPTRSSYEQYF
DNA: TGTGCCAGCAGTTACCCTACCCGGAGCTCCTACGAGCAGTACTTC

length: 13
size: NA
D: NA
V: TRBV20-1
J: TRBJ2-2
CDR3: CSAVGAITGELCF
DNA: TGCAGTGCTGTGGGGGCGATCACCGGGGAGCTGTGTTTT

length: 14
size: NA
D: NA
V: TRBV12-3/TRBV12-4
J: TRBJ2-2
CDR3: CASSLGTQKRELFF
DNA: TGTGCCAGCAGTCTTGGGACCCAGAAGCGGGAGCTGTTTTTT